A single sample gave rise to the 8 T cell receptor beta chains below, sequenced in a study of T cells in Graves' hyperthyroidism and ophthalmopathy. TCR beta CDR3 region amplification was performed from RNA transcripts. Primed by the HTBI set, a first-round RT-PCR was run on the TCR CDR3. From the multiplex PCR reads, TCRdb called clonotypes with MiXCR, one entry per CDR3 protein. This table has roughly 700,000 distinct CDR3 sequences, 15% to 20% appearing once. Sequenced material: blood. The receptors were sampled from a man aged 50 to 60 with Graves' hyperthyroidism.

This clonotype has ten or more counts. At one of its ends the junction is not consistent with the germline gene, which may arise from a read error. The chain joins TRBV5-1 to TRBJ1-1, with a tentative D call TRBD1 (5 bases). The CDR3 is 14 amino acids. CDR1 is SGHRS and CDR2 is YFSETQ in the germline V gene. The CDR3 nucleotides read TGTGCCAGCAGTTTAGGGCAGGGAGGAACTGAAGCTTTCTTT. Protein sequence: CASSLGQGGTEAFF. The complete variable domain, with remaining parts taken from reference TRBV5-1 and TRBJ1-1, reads KAGVTQTPRYLIKTRGQQVTLSCSPISGHRSVSWYQQTPGQGLQFLFEYFSETQRNKGNFPGRFSGRQFSNSRSEMNVSTLELGDSALYLCASSLGQGGTEAFFGQGTRLTVV.

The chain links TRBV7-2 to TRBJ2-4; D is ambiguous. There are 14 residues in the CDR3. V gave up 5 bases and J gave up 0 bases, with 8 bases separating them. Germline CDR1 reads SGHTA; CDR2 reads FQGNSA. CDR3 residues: CASSPRLAKNIQYF. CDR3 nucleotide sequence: TGTGCCAGCAGCCCCCGACTAGCCAAAAACATTCAGTACTTC.

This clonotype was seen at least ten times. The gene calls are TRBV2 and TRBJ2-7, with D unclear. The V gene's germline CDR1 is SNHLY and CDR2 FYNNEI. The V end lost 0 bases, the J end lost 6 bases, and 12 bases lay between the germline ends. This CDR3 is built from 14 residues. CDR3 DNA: TGTGCCAGCAGTGAAGCGCTTCGGTGGGGCGAGCAGTACTTC. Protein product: CASSEALRWGEQYF.

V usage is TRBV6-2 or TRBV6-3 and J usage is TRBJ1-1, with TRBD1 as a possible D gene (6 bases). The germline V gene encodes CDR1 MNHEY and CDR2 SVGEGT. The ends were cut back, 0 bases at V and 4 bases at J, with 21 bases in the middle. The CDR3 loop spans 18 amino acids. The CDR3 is CASSYSWGLEVRGTEAFF. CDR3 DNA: TGTGCCAGCAGTTACTCTTGGGGGCTGGAGGTTCGGGGCACTGAAGCTTTCTTT.

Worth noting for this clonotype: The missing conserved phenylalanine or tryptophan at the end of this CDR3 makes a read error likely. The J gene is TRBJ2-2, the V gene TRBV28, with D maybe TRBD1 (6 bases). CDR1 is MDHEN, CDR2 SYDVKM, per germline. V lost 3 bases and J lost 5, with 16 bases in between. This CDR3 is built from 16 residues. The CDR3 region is CASSLIDRPETGELFS. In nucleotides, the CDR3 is TGTGCCAGCAGTTTGATAGACAGGCCTGAGACCGGGGAGCTGTTTTCT.

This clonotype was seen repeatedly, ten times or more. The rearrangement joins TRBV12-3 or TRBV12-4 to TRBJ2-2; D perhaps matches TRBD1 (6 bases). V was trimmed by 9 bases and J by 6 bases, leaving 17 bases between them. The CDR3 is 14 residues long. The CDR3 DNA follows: TGTGCCAGTACAGGGCTAGCAATTTCCGGGGAGCTGTTTTTT. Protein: CASTGLAISGELFF.

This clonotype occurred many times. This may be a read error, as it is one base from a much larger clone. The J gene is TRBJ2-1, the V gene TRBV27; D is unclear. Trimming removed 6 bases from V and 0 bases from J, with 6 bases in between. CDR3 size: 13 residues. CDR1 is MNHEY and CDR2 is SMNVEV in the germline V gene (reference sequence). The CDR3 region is CASRESSYNEQFF. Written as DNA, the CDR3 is TGTGCCAGCAGGGAGAGCTCCTACAATGAGCAGTTCTTC.

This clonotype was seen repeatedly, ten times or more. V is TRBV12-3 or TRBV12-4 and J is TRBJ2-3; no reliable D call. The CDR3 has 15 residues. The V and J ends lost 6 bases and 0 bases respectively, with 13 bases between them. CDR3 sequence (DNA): TGTGCCAGCAGCCTTCTTTCGATTAGCACAGATACGCAGTATTTT. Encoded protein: CASSLLSISTDTQYF.